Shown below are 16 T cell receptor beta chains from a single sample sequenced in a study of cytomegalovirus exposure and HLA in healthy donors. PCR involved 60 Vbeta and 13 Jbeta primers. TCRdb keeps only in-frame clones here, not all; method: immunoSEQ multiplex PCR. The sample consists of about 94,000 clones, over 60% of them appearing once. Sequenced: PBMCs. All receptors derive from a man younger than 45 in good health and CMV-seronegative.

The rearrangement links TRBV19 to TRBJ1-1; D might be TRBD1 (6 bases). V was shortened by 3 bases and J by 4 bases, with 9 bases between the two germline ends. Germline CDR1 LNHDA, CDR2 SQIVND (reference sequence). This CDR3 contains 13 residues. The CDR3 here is CASSIGGATEAFF. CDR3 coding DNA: TGTGCCAGTAGTATCGGGGGGGCCACTGAAGCTTTCTTT.

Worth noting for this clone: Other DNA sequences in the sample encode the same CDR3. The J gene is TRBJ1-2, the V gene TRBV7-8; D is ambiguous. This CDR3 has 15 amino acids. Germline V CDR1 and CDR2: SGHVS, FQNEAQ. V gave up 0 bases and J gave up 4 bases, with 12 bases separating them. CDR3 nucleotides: TGTGCCAGCAGCTTAGCGATCGGACGGGGCTATGGCTACACCTTC. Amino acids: CASSLAIGRGYGYTF.

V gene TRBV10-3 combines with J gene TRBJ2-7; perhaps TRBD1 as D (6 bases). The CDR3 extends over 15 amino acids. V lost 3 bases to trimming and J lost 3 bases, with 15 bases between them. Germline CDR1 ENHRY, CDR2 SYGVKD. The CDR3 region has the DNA TGTGCCATCAGTGATCAGGGGCGTCTAGGCTACGAGCAGTACTTC. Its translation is CAISDQGRLGYEQYF.

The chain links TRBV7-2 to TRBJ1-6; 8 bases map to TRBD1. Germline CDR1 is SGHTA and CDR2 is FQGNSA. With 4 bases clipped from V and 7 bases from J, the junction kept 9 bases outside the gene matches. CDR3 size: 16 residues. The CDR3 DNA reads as TGTGCCAGCAGCTCCTACCAGGGGGCGGTGAATTCACCCCTCCACTTT. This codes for CASSSYQGAVNSPLHF. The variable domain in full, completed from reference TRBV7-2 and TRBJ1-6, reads GAGVSQSPSNKVTEKGKDVELRCDPISGHTALYWYRQSLGQGLEFLIYFQGNSAPDKSGLPSDRFSAERTGGSVSTLTIQRTQQEDSAVYLCASSSYQGAVNSPLHFGNGTRLTVT.

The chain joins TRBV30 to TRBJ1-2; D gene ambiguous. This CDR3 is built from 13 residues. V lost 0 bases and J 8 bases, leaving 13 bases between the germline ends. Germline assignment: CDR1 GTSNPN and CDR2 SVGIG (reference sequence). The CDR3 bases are TGTGCCTGGAGTGTGTCCGTGCTGGAGGGCTACACCTTC. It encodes CAWSVSVLEGYTF.

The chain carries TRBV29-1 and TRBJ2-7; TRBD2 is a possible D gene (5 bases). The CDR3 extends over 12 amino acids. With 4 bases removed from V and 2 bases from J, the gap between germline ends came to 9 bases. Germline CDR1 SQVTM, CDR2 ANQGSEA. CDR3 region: CSVGGVTYEQYF. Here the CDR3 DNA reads TGCAGCGTTGGGGGAGTTACCTACGAGCAGTACTTC.

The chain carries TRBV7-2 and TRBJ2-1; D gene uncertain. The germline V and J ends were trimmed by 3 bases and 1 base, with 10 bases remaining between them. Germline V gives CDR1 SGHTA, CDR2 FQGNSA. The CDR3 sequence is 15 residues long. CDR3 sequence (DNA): TGTGCCAGCAGCTTGGCGGTCAGTTCCTACAATGAGCAGTTCTTC. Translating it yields CASSLAVSSYNEQFF. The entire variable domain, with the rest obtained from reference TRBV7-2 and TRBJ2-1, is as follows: GAGVSQSPSNKVTEKGKDVELRCDPISGHTALYWYRQSLGQGLEFLIYFQGNSAPDKSGLPSDRFSAERTGGSVSTLTIQRTQQEDSAVYLCASSLAVSSYNEQFFGPGTRLTVL.

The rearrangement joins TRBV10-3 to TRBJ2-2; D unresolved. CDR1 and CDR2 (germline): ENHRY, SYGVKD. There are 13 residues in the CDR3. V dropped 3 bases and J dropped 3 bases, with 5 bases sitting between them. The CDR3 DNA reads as TGTGCCATCAGTGAAGAGTACACCGGGGAGCTGTTTTTT. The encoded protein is CAISEEYTGELFF.

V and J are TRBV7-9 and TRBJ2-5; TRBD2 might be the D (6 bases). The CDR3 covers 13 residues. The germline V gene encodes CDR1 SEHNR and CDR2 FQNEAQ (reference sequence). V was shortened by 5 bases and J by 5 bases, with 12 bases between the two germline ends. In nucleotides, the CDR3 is TGTGCCAGCAGCGAAAATGGGGGGGAGACCCAGTACTTC. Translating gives CASSENGGETQYF.

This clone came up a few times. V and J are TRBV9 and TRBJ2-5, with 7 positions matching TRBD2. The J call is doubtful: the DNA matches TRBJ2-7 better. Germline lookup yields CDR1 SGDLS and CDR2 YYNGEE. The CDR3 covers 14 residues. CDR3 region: CASSRSGTNYEQYF. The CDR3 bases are TGTGCCAGCAGTAGAAGTGGGACTAACTACGAGCAGTACTTC.

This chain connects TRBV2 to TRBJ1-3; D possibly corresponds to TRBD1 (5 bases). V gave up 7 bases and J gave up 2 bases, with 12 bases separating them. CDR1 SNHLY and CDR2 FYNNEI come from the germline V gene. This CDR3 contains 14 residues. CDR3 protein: CASTPEGTGNTIYF. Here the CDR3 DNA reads TGTGCCAGCACCCCGGAGGGGACTGGAAACACCATATATTTT.

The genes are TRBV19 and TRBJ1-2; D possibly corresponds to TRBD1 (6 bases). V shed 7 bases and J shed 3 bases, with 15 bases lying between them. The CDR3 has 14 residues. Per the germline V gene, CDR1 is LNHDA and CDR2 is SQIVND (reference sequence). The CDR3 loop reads CASTIPPGDYGYTF. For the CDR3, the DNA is TGTGCCAGTACGATCCCCCCAGGGGACTATGGCTACACCTTC. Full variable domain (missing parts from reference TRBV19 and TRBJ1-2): DGGITQSPKYLFRKEGQNVTLSCEQNLNHDAMYWYRQDPGQGLRLIYYSQIVNDFQKGDIAEGYSVSREKKESFPLTVTSAQKNPTAFYLCASTIPPGDYGYTFGSGTRLTVV.

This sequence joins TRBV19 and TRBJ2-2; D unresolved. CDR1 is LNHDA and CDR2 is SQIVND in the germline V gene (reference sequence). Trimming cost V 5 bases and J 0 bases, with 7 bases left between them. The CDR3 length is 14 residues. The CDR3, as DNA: TGTGCCAGTAGTCCGCAGTCGAACACCGGGGAGCTGTTTTTT. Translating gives CASSPQSNTGELFF.

CDR3: CASSLGTGSVYEQYF. The CDR3 DNA reads TGTGCCAGCAGCTTAGGGACAGGGTCGGTCTACGAGCAGTACTTC. The gene calls are TRBV7-9 and TRBJ2-7; the match to TRBD1 covers 8 bases. The CDR3 loop spans 15 amino acids. The ends lost 1 base at V and 3 bases at J; junction bases unmatched: 5. Germline CDR1 SEHNR, CDR2 FQNEAQ (reference sequence).

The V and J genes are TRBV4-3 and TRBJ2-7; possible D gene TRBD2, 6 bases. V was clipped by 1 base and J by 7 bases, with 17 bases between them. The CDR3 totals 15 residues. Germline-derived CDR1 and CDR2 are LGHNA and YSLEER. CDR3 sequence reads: CASSQVGGGYEEQYF. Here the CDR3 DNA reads TGCGCCAGCAGCCAAGTGGGTGGGGGGTACGAGGAGCAGTACTTC.

CDR3 sequence: CAISGSKGEGGYTF. The CDR3 DNA is TGTGCCATCAGTGGATCGAAGGGGGAGGGGGGCTACACCTTC. The chain couples TRBV10-3 to TRBJ1-2, with a possible D match to TRBD1 (6 bases). V was trimmed by 4 bases and J by 8 bases, leaving 17 bases between them. The CDR3 spans 14 residues. The V gene's germline CDR1 is ENHRY and CDR2 SYGVKD.